This TCR beta chain was identified in a study of T cell repertoires in cytomegalovirus infection. Overall study: Recently identified HLA-C-restricted CMV epitopes were used, and well-studied HLA-B-restricted CMV epitopes were used as well.

Details on this clonotype: Its antigen is currently unknown.

Study-wide results and caveats: Within the response measured ex vivo, HLA-C-restricted CMV-specific TCR beta clonotypes were dominant.

TCRdb ran MiXCR on the reads and lists one entry per CDR3 protein. The repertoire holds around 710,000 distinct CDR3 sequences, with almost 30% as singletons. The clonotype originates from a human donor in good health (CMV status not recorded). Some clones in this sample may be carry-over from other donors' samples. The input for sequencing was cultured CD8+ T cells from PBMCs, taken from culture after CMV antigen stimulation.

The CDR3 DNA reads TGTGCTAGTGCGGCAGGGGGCGTCAATGAGCAGTTCTTC. Protein product: CASAAGGVNEQFF. The chain uses TRBV12-5 and TRBJ2-1; 8 nucleotides line up with TRBD1. The junction had 5 bases not matched to a gene; V was cut back by 7 bases and J by 6 bases. The CDR3 runs to 13 residues. Germline CDR1 LGHNT, CDR2 FRNRAP. The variable domain in full, completed from reference TRBV12-5 and TRBJ2-1, reads DARVTQTPRHKVTEMGQEVTMRCQPILGHNTVFWYRQTMMQGLELLAYFRNRAPLDDSGMPKDRFSAEMPDATLATLKIQPSEPRDSAVYFCASAAGGVNEQFFGPGTRLTVL.